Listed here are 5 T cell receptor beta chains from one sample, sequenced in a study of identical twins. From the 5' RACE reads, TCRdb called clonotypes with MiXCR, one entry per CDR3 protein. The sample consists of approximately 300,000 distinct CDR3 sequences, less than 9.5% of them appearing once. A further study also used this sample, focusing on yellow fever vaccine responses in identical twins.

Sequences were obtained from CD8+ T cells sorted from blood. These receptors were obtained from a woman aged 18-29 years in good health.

DNA of the CDR3: TGCGCCAGCAGCCCTTACACTGACAGGGCAGATACGCAGTATTTT. Translated, it gives CASSPYTDRADTQYF. V is TRBV4-3 and J is TRBJ2-3, with 7 bases that match TRBD1. This CDR3 comprises 15 residues. Looked up from germline, CDR1 is LGHNA and CDR2 is YSLEER. Losses at the gene ends were 4 bases for V and 4 bases for J; bases not matched to a gene: 8.

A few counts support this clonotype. The CDR3 loop is CASSLSGRGSDTQYF. CDR3 DNA: TGTGCCAGCAGCCTTAGCGGGAGGGGTTCCGATACGCAGTATTTT. The chain links TRBV7-2 to TRBJ2-3, with 11 bases matching TRBD2. Germline values: CDR1 SGHTA, CDR2 FQGNSA. The CDR3 is 15 amino acids. The V and J ends lost 5 bases and 6 bases, in that order; junction bases with no gene match: 7.

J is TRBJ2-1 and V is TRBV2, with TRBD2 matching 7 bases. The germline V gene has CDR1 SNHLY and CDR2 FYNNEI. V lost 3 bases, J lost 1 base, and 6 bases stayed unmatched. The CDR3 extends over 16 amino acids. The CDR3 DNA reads TGTGCCAGCAGTGATTTTGCGGGAGATTCCTACAATGAGCAGTTCTTC. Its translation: CASSDFAGDSYNEQFF.

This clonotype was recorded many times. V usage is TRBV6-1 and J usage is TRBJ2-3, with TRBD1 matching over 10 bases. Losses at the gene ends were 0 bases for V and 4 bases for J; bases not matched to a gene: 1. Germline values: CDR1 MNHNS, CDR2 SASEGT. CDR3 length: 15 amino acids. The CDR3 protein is CASSEATGGADTQYF. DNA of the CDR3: TGTGCCAGCAGTGAAGCGACAGGGGGCGCAGATACGCAGTATTTT.

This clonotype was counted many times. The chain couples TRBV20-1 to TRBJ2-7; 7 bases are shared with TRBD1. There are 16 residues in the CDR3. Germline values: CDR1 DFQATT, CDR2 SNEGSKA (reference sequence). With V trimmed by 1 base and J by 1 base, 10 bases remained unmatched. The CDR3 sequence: CSARALDGQESYEQYF. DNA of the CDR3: TGCAGTGCTAGAGCCCTGGATGGACAGGAGTCCTACGAGCAGTACTTC.